This TCR beta chain was identified during a study of blood T cell repertoires in COVID-19. In the study overall: Italy, Spain and the United States were the sources of the convalescent and acute COVID-19 samples. The cDNA or gDNA used as material had been derived from T cells, B-cell-depleted T cells, or PBMCs.

Study members were between 18 and 89 years old and lived in roughly 24 US regions. Cohort 3 recovered donors had two negative PCRs, clearance, or symptom resolution. Generated by immunoSEQ multiplex PCR, the TCRdb table keeps only in-frame clones and is missing some. The sample lists a few hundred thousand clones; around 86% were seen once. The CDR3 is 13 amino acids. The germline CDR1 and CDR2 sequences are GTSNPN and SVGIG (reference sequence). The V gene lost 1 base and the J gene lost 6 bases, with 9 bases spanning the gap. This TCR derives from a woman in her forties or fifties who had recovered from COVID-19. This chain links TRBV30 with TRBJ2-2, with D possibly TRBD1 on 6 matching bases. Sequenced: PBMCs or T cells enriched from blood (not recorded which). The CDR3 region has the DNA TGTGCCTGGAGTGATGGGGGCCCCGGGGAGCTGTTTTTT. It yields the protein CAWSDGGPGELFF.